These T cell receptor beta chains were read from a single sample in a study of blood T cell repertoires in COVID-19. Some clones are missing from TCRdb's copy, which holds only in-frame ones; the method was immunoSEQ multiplex PCR. The table records just over 650,000 clones, around 89% of them present only once. Sequencing used peripheral blood. The source is a woman younger than 30 with acute or convalescent COVID-19. CDR3s include the opening cysteine and the closing phenylalanine or tryptophan. D genes are given only for firm matches. Clone size appears in some rows only: once, few, many, or a class for an expanded clone.

>.|.|TRBV2|TRBJ1-6
TGTGCCAGCAACGGGGAGACGGGATCACCCCTCCACTTT
CASNGETGSPLHF
>.|.|TRBV30|TRBJ1-6
TGTGCCTGGAGTCTCGGTTCCTATAATTCACCCCTCCACTTT
CAWSLGSYNSPLHF
>.|.|TRBV29-1|TRBJ1-2
TGCAGCGTTGAAGATTTCAGGGGAAGCTATGGCTACACCTTC
CSVEDFRGSYGYTF
>once|.|TRBV14|TRBJ1-2
TGTGCCAGCAGCGCAGGGAATGTTGGCTACACCTTC
CASSAGNVGYTF
>.|TRBD1|TRBV7-2|TRBJ2-7
TGTGCCAGCAGTTTCGGACAGGGTGACTCCTACGAGCAGTACTTC
CASSFGQGDSYEQYF
>few|.|TRBV6-5|TRBJ1-2
TGTGCCAGCAGAAGGGGGTTTGATAACTATGGCTACACCTTC
CASRRGFDNYGYTF
>.|TRBD2|TRBV6-4|TRBJ2-1
TGTGCCAGCAGCGAGGGACTAGGCGGGAGTGAGCAGTTCTTC
CASSEGLGGSEQFF
>.|TRBD2|TRBV7-9|TRBJ2-5
TGTGCCAGCAGCCCGGGACTAGCGGGGGGGCCAGAGACCCAGTACTTC
CASSPGLAGGPETQYF
>once|.|TRBV6-2/TRBV6-3|TRBJ1-5
TGTGCCAGCAGTTACTTAGGGGGATATCAGCCCCAGCATTTT
CASSYLGGYQPQHF
>.|TRBD1|TRBV6-5|TRBJ2-2
TGTGCCAGCAGTTACTCGACACAGGGGATCACCGGGGAGCTGTTTTTT
CASSYSTQGITGELFF
>.|TRBD1|TRBV12-5|TRBJ1-2
TGTGCTAGTGGTTCGGGACAGGCGGGCGATGGCTACACCTTC
CASGSGQAGDGYTF
>.|.|TRBV19|TRBJ2-3
TGTGCCAGTAGTGTCAGTGGCCTCACAGATACGCAGTATTTT
CASSVSGLTDTQYF
>.|TRBD1|TRBV3-1/TRBV3-2|TRBJ2-3
TGTGCCAGCAGCCCGACAGGGCGAAGCACAGATACGCAGTATTTT
CASSPTGRSTDTQYF
>once|TRBD1|TRBV5-1|TRBJ2-4
TGCGCCAGCAGCCTGCGGGACAGGGGAGACATTCAGTACTTC
CASSLRDRGDIQYF
>.|.|TRBV2|TRBJ1-1
TGTGCCAGCAGTTACAGGAACCTAAACACTGAAGCTTTCTTT
CASSYRNLNTEAFF
>.|TRBD1|TRBV9|TRBJ2-2
TGTGCCAGCAGCGTAAGACAGGGGGACACCGGGGAGCTGTTTTTT
CASSVRQGDTGELFF
>.|.|TRBV4-3|TRBJ1-1
TGCGCCAGCAGCCAAGATTCAGGGGCGGATGAAGCTTTCTTT
CASSQDSGADEAFF
>.|.|TRBV3-1/TRBV3-2|TRBJ1-2
TGTGCCAGCAGCTTGGCTAGCAACTATGGCTACACCTTC
CASSLASNYGYTF
>.|.|TRBV4-1|TRBJ1-4
TGCGCCAGCAGCCAAGAGTTTCGGACCACACTAGATAATGAAAAACTGTTTTTT
CASSQEFRTTLDNEKLFF
>.|.|TRBV11-2|TRBJ2-5
TGTGCCAGCAGCTTAGCAGGACACTACCAAGAGACCCAGTACTTC
CASSLAGHYQETQYF
>.|.|TRBV19|TRBJ1-1
TGTGCCAGTAGCTTCTACAGGGTTTTCGGGAACACTGAAGCTTTCTTT
CASSFYRVFGNTEAFF
>.|TRBD1|TRBV27|TRBJ1-2
TGTGCCAGCAGTATCCGGACAGGGTACGGCTATGGCTACACCTTC
CASSIRTGYGYGYTF
>.|.|TRBV6-5|TRBJ1-2
TGTGCCAGCAAGTGGCAGGGGAGCTATGGCTACACCTTC
CASKWQGSYGYTF
>.|.|TRBV9|TRBJ1-3
TGTGCCAGCAGCGTAGTGGATGGTGGGCAGATGAGTGGAAACACCATATATTTT
CASSVVDGGQMSGNTIYF
>once|.|TRBV6-2/TRBV6-3|TRBJ2-6
TGTGCCAGCAGTTACCGGGACTCTGGGGCCAACGTCCTGACTTTC
CASSYRDSGANVLTF
>.|.|TRBV27|TRBJ2-1
TGTGCCAGCGGAAATGCCGGGGTACAATCCTACAATGAGCAGTTCTTC
CASGNAGVQSYNEQFF
>.|TRBD1|TRBV12-5|TRBJ1-2
TGTGCTAGTGGTTTGGTACTGGGACAGAGCACCTATGGCTACACCTTC
CASGLVLGQSTYGYTF
>.|TRBD1|TRBV5-1|TRBJ1-2
TGCGCCAGCAGAGGCCGGGACAGAGGAGACTATGGCTACACCTTC
CASRGRDRGDYGYTF
>.|TRBD1|TRBV6-5|TRBJ2-3
TGTGCCAGCAGTCTCGGGACAGACACAGATACGCAGTATTTT
CASSLGTDTDTQYF
>.|TRBD1|TRBV19|TRBJ2-7
TGTGCCAGTAGTGCGGGACAGGGGGGCTACGAGCAGTACTTC
CASSAGQGGYEQYF